This entry lists 2 T cell receptor beta chains sequenced from one sample in a study of cytotoxic CD8 clonotypes in ibrutinib-treated CLL. The table came from immunoSEQ multiplex PCR; TCRdb's copy has only in-frame clones and leaves some out. The sample has around 250,000 clones; 70% are singletons. Sequenced here: PBMCs, sampled after 24 months of ibrutinib treatment. These receptors all stem from a human donor with chronic lymphocytic leukemia.

V usage is TRBV19 and J usage is TRBJ2-3; D possibly uses TRBD1 or TRBD2 (5 bases each). CDR3 length: 12 residues. Trimming removed 6 bases at V and 4 bases at J, with 8 bases between. The germline V gene has CDR1 LNHDA and CDR2 SQIVND (reference sequence). The CDR3 here is CASSRGADTQYF. CDR3 bases: TGTGCCAGTAGCCGGGGCGCAGATACGCAGTATTTT.

The V call is TRBV7-2, the J call TRBJ2-1; D is possibly TRBD2 (5 bases). The V end was cut by 0 bases, the J end by 6 bases, with 12 bases between. The CDR3 length is 15 residues. Germline-derived CDR1 and CDR2 are SGHTA and FQGNSA. This CDR3 is CASSLASASFNEQFF. The CDR3, as DNA: TGTGCCAGCAGCTTAGCTTCGGCTAGCTTCAATGAGCAGTTCTTC.